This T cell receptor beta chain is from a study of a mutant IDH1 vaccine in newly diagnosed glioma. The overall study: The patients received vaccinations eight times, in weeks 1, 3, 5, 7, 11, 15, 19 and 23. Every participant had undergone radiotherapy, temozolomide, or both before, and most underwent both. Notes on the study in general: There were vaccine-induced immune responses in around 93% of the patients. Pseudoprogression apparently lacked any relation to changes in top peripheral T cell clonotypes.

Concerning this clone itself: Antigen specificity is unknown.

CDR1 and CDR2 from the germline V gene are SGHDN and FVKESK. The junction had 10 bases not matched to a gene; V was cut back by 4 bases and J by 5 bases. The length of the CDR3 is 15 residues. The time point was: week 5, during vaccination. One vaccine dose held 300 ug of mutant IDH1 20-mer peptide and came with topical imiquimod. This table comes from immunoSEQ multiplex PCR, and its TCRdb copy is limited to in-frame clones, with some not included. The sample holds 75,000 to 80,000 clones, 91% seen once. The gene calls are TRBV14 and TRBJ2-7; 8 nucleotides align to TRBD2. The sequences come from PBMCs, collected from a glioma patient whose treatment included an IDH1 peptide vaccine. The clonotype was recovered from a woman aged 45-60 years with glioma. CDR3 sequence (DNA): TGTGCCAGCAGCCGTAGTCCTAAAGCGGGGGACGAGCAGTACTTC. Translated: CASSRSPKAGDEQYF.